This T cell receptor beta chain was recovered during a study of cytomegalovirus exposure and HLA in healthy donors. The PCR ran on 60 Vbeta and 13 Jbeta primers. Assay used: immunoSEQ multiplex PCR; TCRdb lists only in-frame clones, some missing. The repertoire holds fewer than 250,000 clones, with around 87% as singletons. Study-wide results and caveats: In a later analysis, the majority of CMV-associated beta chains seemingly showed HLA restriction. A later analysis linked a missense DCLRE1C variant to TCR beta V- and J-gene trimming. In vitro work confirmed that three CMV-associated chains recognize CMV antigens.

A single count supports this clone. Its antigen is not identified. Material for sequencing was PBMCs. The receptor comes from a man aged 30-40 years in good health and CMV-seronegative.

CDR3 residues: CASSFSPAGTSNQPQHF. In DNA, the CDR3 is TGTGCCAGCAGCTTCTCCCCCGCCGGGACATCTAATCAGCCCCAGCATTTT. This rearrangement joins TRBV7-2 to TRBJ1-5, with D perhaps matching TRBD1 (6 bases). V dropped 3 bases and J dropped 4 bases, with 19 bases sitting between them. The CDR3 has 17 amino acids. Germline V gene data show CDR1 as SGHTA and CDR2 as FQGNSA. The variable domain in full, with the rest retrieved from reference TRBV7-2 and TRBJ1-5, is GAGVSQSPSNKVTEKGKDVELRCDPISGHTALYWYRQSLGQGLEFLIYFQGNSAPDKSGLPSDRFSAERTGGSVSTLTIQRTQQEDSAVYLCASSFSPAGTSNQPQHFGDGTRLSIL.